This T cell receptor beta chain appears in the sequencing data of a study of cytomegalovirus exposure and HLA in healthy donors. Study in general: Early on, a data release was issued that held about 85 million unique TCRs from HLA-typed donors. Study-wide points: Most likely, a cluster of highly shared sequence variants arose as a sequencing artifact. When presence/absence was analysed, sequencing depth was taken to be roughly uniform across donors.

It was with 60 Vbeta and 13 Jbeta primers that the PCR ran. Sequenced by immunoSEQ multiplex PCR; TCRdb stores in-frame clones only, minus some. Of roughly 120,000 clones in the sample, about four fifths were seen once. Healthy individuals who donated bone marrow served as the donors. This CDR3 contains 12 residues. V lost 4 bases and J 2 bases, leaving 5 bases between the germline ends. Germline values: CDR1 SGHRS, CDR2 YFSETQ. Details on this clone: Antigen: not known.

Material for sequencing was PBMCs. This sequence joins TRBV5-1 and TRBJ2-3; the D is unclear. This TCR was recovered from a man aged 25-45 years in good health and CMV-seropositive. CDR3 coding DNA: TGCGCCAGCAGCATAGACACAGATACGCAGTATTTT. This sequence encodes CASSIDTDTQYF.